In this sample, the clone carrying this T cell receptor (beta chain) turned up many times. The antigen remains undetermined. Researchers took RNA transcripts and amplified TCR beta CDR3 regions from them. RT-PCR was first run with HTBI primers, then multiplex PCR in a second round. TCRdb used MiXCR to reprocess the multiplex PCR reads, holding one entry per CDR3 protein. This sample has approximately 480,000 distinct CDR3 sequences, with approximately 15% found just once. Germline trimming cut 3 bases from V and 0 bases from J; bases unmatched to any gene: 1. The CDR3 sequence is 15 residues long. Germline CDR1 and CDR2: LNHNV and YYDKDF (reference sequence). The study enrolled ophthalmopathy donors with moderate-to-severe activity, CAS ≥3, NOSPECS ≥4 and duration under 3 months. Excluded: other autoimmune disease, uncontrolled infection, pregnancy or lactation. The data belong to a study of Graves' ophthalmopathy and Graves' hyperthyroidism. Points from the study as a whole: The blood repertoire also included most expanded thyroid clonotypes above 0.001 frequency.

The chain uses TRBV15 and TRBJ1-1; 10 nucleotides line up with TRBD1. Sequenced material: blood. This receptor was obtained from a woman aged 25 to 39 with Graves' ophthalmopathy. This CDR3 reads CATSRGQGMNTEAFF. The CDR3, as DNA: TGTGCCACCAGCAGGGGACAGGGGATGAACACTGAAGCTTTCTTT.